The TCR beta chain described here comes from a study of cytomegalovirus exposure and HLA in healthy donors. Findings and caveats of the study: A reported reduction in N-insertions relative to the approximately 640-donor mean was seen in an Asian-associated ancestry cluster in a later analysis. Most TCR sequences were rare, but some public TCRs occurred in many donors. Association of a missense DCLRE1C variant with TCR beta V- and J-gene trimming was reported in a later analysis.

This CDR3 has 16 amino acids. The germline V gene encodes CDR1 MDHEN and CDR2 SYDVKM. Trimming took 3 bases from V and 4 from J; bases not matched to a gene: 10. Turning to this clone: What it binds is unknown.

PCR amplification relied on 60 Vbeta primers (plus 13 Jbeta primers). Assay used: immunoSEQ multiplex PCR; TCRdb lists only in-frame clones, some missing. Among more than 200,000 clones listed, roughly 79% were seen once. The chain employs TRBV28 and TRBJ2-7, with 9 bases lining up with TRBD2. Sample: PBMCs. The clonotype originates from a male donor in good health and CMV-seronegative. This chain's CDR3 is CASSLVGLAGEYEQYF. CDR3 coding DNA: TGTGCCAGCAGTTTGGTTGGGTTAGCGGGAGAATACGAGCAGTACTTC.